Below, one T cell receptor beta chain is given with its context. It lacks a known antigen. No base quality values were provided; no much bigger clone lies one nucleotide off. This record comes from a study of identifying expanded T cells in peripheral blood (dated by TCRdb to about 2019). Background on the whole study: Technical replicates were generated by sequencing separate aliquots of the same genomic DNA pool, and four replicates were compared pairwise. General study outcomes and caveats: About 1.3 differentially abundant clones were flagged by the binomial model between technical replicates, whereas about 15 and 19 were flagged over about two weeks and four weeks, respectively. The authors expected biological variance in healthy repertoires might increase further over much longer intervals such as months to years. Both the number of clones called differentially abundant and the false-positive rate were significantly reduced by the beta-binomial model across all healthy-donor time intervals. In all healthy donors, the variance in clone template counts between samples taken roughly 14 days apart rose significantly as total template count increased.

CDR1 and CDR2 are drawn from the germline V gene: MNHNS, SASEGT. The V end loses 1 base and the J end loses 2 bases, and a stretch of 9 bases separates them. The CDR3, cysteine through phenylalanine, is 15 amino acids long. The entry retains the CDR3 DNA only, 45 bases that are in frame from base 1. TCRbeta CDR3 regions were profiled with the immunoSEQ Assay using bias-controlled multiplex PCR amplification of genomic DNA. Per the source publication's procedure: The absolute abundance of each unique TCRbeta CDR3 region was quantified after sequences were collapsed and filtered. Differential abundance was assessed using a binomial (Fisher-equivalent) model and a beta-binomial model in which time-dependent variance fitted from healthy donors was added. Clones with fewer than 5 combined templates were removed, and a clone was called differentially abundant if the clone's Benjamini-Hochberg FDR was below 0.01. The form v = (b*log(k)+a)^2 was used to model beta-binomial variance as a function of total template count across the two samples. Sourced from immuneACCESS, this table was stored by TCRdb with only in-frame sequences that have V and J called. A share of the clones is absent; for the studies checked, an unresolved V gene accounts for under half, and the remainder has no known explanation. V and J calls and clone size come straight from that table; D and trimming were deduced from the DNA. In all, the sample holds approximately 100,000 clones, and around nine tenths of those were seen once. Clones ranked in the top ten supply 3.5% to 5% of the sample.

No immune events such as infections were documented for the healthy donors during the collection period. Healthy-donor blood repertoires served as a training cohort to calibrate time-dependent variance in a beta-binomial model of T-cell clone differential abundance. The training cohort included approximately 10 healthy donors, of whom 3 were female and 7 were male. Donor ages ranged from 29 to 64 years, with an average of around 45 years. Obtained from a commercial supplier, whole blood was collected from each healthy donor at three time points set approximately two weeks apart. Genomic DNA was extracted from unsorted whole blood for immunosequencing.

The clonotype comes from a person aged 18 to 75 in good health. The chain uses TRBV6-1 and TRBJ2-1, with the D gene too uncertain to name. The material sequenced was blood. The CDR3 protein: CASSEVLLTYNEQFF. In nucleotide form, the sequence is TGTGCCAGCAGTGAAGTGCTCTTAACCTACAATGAGCAGTTCTTC.